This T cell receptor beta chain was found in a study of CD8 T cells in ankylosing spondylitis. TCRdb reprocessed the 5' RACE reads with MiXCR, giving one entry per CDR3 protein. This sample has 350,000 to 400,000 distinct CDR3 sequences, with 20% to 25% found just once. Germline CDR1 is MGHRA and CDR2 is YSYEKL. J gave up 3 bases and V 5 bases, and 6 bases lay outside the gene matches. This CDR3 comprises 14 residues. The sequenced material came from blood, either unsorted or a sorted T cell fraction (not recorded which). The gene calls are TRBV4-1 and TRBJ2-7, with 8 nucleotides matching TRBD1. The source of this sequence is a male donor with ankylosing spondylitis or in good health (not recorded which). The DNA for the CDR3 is TGCGCCAGCAGCAAGGACAGGGTGGTCTACGAGCAGTACTTC. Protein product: CASSKDRVVYEQYF.